This T cell receptor beta chain derives from a study of blood T cell repertoires in COVID-19. As for the study in general: Material from acute and convalescent COVID-19 was sourced from the United States, Italy and Spain. Sources were T cells, B-cell-depleted T cells, or PBMCs; the material itself was cDNA or gDNA.

Study processing details: By means of reference gene primer amplification, nucleated cell counts were estimated. Generated by immunoSEQ multiplex PCR, the TCRdb table keeps only in-frame clones and is missing some. The V and J calls and clone size are taken from that table; D and trimming were inferred from the DNA. The data contain more than 90,000 clones, around 87% of them singletons. Germline V gene lookup returns CDR1 WNHNN and CDR2 SYGVQD (reference sequence). CDR3 length equals 17 residues. V gave up 3 bases and J gave up 5 bases; unmatched junction bases: 12. This TCR was recovered from a human donor in a cohort sampled during active COVID-19. The sequencing input was peripheral blood. The chain employs TRBV10-1 and TRBJ2-2; 7 bases align to TRBD2. CDR3 bases: TGCGCCAGCAGTGATACCAGCGGGGCCCGAAGGACCGGGGAGCTGTTTTTT. It yields the protein CASSDTSGARRTGELFF.